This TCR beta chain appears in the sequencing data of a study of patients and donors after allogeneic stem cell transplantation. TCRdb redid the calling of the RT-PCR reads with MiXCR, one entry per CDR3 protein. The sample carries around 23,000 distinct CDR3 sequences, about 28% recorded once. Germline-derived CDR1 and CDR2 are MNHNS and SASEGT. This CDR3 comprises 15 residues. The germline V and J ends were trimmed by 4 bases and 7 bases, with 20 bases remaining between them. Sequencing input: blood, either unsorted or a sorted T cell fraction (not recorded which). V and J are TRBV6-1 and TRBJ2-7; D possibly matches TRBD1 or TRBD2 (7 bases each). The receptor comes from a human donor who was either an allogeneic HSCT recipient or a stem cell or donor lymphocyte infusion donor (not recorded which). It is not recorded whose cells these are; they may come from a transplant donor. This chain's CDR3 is CASSATQQGRGEQYF. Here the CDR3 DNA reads TGTGCCAGCAGTGCAACCCAACAGGGGAGGGGGGAGCAGTACTTC.